The 18 T cell receptor beta chains below were found in one sample sequenced in a study of beta chain features in type 1 diabetes. Expressed TCRB transcripts got sequenced, as all isolated RNA was reverse transcribed. Using immunoSEQ multiplex PCR, the repertoire was profiled, and TCRdb retains in-frame clones only, with some absent. The data contain 970,000 or so clones, 15% to 20% of them singletons. Sequencing input: naive CD4+ T cells from blood. The receptors were sampled from a young woman in good health.

This clone was picked up a small number of times. Other DNA sequences in the same sample also yield this CDR3. The chain carries TRBV9 and TRBJ2-3; TRBD2 is a possible D gene (6 bases). Germline V gene sequence: CDR1 SGDLS, CDR2 YYNGEE. The CDR3 is made up of 15 amino acids. V lost 1 base to trimming and J lost 3 bases, with 12 bases between them. The CDR3 DNA reads as TGTGCCAGCAGCGTAACTAGCCTGGGTACAGATACGCAGTATTTT. Residues: CASSVTSLGTDTQYF.

This clone appeared a few times. The gene calls are TRBV6-5 and TRBJ2-7, with 11 bases identical to TRBD2. There are 15 residues in the CDR3. Trimming at V came to 3 bases and at J to 4 bases, leaving 5 bases not matched to a gene. Germline-derived CDR1 and CDR2 are MNHEY and SVGAGI. For the CDR3, the DNA is TGTGCCAGCAGTTATGTGGCTAGCGGGAGGTACGAGCAGTACTTC. It translates to CASSYVASGRYEQYF.

The chain recombines TRBV6-5 with TRBJ2-3; 9 bases agree with TRBD2. Germline V lookup: CDR1 MNHEY, CDR2 SVGAGI. This CDR3 spans 15 amino acids. Trimming took 3 bases from V and 6 from J; bases not matched to a gene: 7. The CDR3 DNA follows: TGTGCCAGCAGTTATAGCGGGAGTATTTCGGATACGCAGTATTTT. This gives the protein CASSYSGSISDTQYF.

This clone was detected only a few times. The V and J genes are TRBV18 and TRBJ2-7, with 7 positions matching TRBD1. Germline V gene lookup returns CDR1 KGHSH and CDR2 LQKENI. The V and J ends lost 5 bases and 2 bases, in that order; junction bases with no gene match: 3. The CDR3 totals 13 residues. CDR3 amino acids: CASSGTGAYEQYF. CDR3 DNA: TGTGCCAGCTCAGGAACAGGGGCCTACGAGCAGTACTTC. The variable domain in full, completed from reference TRBV18 and TRBJ2-7, reads NAGVMQNPRHLVRRRGQEARLRCSPMKGHSHVYWYRQLPEEGLKFMVYLQKENIIDESGMPKERFSAEFPKEGPSILRIQQVVRGDSAAYFCASSGTGAYEQYFGPGTRLTVT.

Only a few counts were recorded for this clone. The chain has TRBV28 and TRBJ2-1; 9 nucleotides line up with TRBD1. Germline CDR1 MDHEN, CDR2 SYDVKM. CDR3 length: 14 residues. Trimming cost V 5 bases and J 4 bases; bases outside gene matches: 3. The CDR3 bases are TGTGCCAGCAGTCCGACAGGGGGGTACAATGAGCAGTTCTTC. This encodes CASSPTGGYNEQFF.

There are a few counts of this clone. This chain connects TRBV7-9 to TRBJ1-1, with D possibly TRBD1 on 5 matching bases. The CDR3 spans 11 residues. Trimming took off 11 bases at V and 3 bases at J, with 10 bases between the two ends. The germline CDR1 and CDR2 sequences are SEHNR and FQNEAQ (reference sequence). The CDR3 DNA is TGTGCCGGGGGTGGATACACTGAAGCTTTCTTT. Translated, it gives CAGGGYTEAFF.

The V call is TRBV6-1, the J call TRBJ1-4, with 7 bases aligning to TRBD1. With 2 bases clipped from V and 5 bases from J, the junction kept 5 bases outside the gene matches. The V gene's germline CDR1 is MNHNS and CDR2 SASEGT. The CDR3 consists of 15 residues. CDR3 DNA sequence: TGTGCCAGCAGTGAAAGACAGGGCGTGAATGAAAAACTGTTTTTT. It codes for CASSERQGVNEKLFF.

The chain combines TRBV11-2 with TRBJ2-7, with D possibly matching TRBD1 (5 bases). This CDR3 comprises 13 residues. Trimming stripped 2 bases from V and 3 bases from J, with 8 bases between. CDR1 is SGHAT, CDR2 FQNNGV, per germline. CDR3 sequence reads: CASSLSGIYEQYF. As DNA, the CDR3 is TGTGCCAGCAGCTTATCAGGGATCTACGAGCAGTACTTC.

This clone has a handful of counts. V and J are TRBV10-3 and TRBJ1-4, with 9 bases that match TRBD1. CDR3 length: 17 residues. V shed 5 bases, J shed 8 bases, and the junction held 15 bases outside the gene matches. CDR1 is ENHRY, CDR2 SYGVKD, per germline. CDR3 amino acids: CAISSYPPGQGAEKLFF. The DNA for the CDR3 is TGTGCCATCAGTAGCTACCCCCCGGGACAGGGTGCCGAAAAACTGTTTTTT.

The chain recombines TRBV4-3 with TRBJ2-1, with TRBD1 matching over 7 bases. The CDR3 contains 15 residues. V shed 3 bases and J 2 bases; nucleotides not matched to a gene: 4. CDR1 LGHNA and CDR2 YSLEER come from the germline V gene. CDR3 in amino acids: CASSQPGQTYNEQFF. In nucleotides, the CDR3 is TGCGCCAGCAGCCAGCCGGGACAGACCTACAATGAGCAGTTCTTC.

The V gene is TRBV7-9, the J gene TRBJ2-5; 8 nucleotides align to TRBD2. CDR1 is SEHNR and CDR2 is FQNEAQ in the germline V gene (reference sequence). There are 15 residues in the CDR3. The V and J ends lost 2 bases and 1 base, in that order; junction bases with no gene match: 3. In nucleotides, the CDR3 is TGTGCCAGCAGCTTACGGGAGGGTGTCCAAGAGACCCAGTACTTC. Translating it yields CASSLREGVQETQYF.

The chain couples TRBV7-9 to TRBJ1-1; D unresolved. Trimming pared 0 bases from V and 1 base from J, leaving 12 bases between. This CDR3 comprises 16 residues. The germline V gene encodes CDR1 SEHNR and CDR2 FQNEAQ (reference sequence). The CDR3 here is CASSLAPKASNTEAFF. The CDR3 nucleotides read TGTGCCAGCAGCTTAGCACCCAAGGCCTCGAACACTGAAGCTTTCTTT. Combining the CDR3 with reference TRBV7-9 and TRBJ1-1 gives the whole variable domain DTGVSQNPRHKITKRGQNVTFRCDPISEHNRLYWYRQTLGQGPEFLTYFQNEAQLEKSRLLSDRFSAERPKGSFSTLEIQRTEQGDSAMYLCASSLAPKASNTEAFFGQGTRLTVV.

This clone was seen repeatedly, ten times or more. At the DNA level, this CDR3 is encoded by other sequences in the same sample as well. This chain joins TRBV2 and TRBJ2-1; no clear D gene. Germline assignment: CDR1 SNHLY and CDR2 FYNNEI. The CDR3 extends over 12 amino acids. Trimming removed 2 bases from V and 4 bases from J, with 3 bases in between. The CDR3 nucleotides read TGTGCCAGCAGTGAACAGTACAATGAGCAGTTCTTC. Amino acid sequence: CASSEQYNEQFF.

The chain combines TRBV29-1 with TRBJ2-2, with 8 bases fitting TRBD1. V was pared by 5 bases and J by 0 bases, with 2 bases of the junction left unmatched. CDR1 and CDR2 (germline): SQVTM, ANQGSEA. The CDR3 is 14 amino acids. DNA of the CDR3: TGCAGCGTTCGACAGGGGACGAACACCGGGGAGCTGTTTTTT. Its translation: CSVRQGTNTGELFF.

The table lists this clone with a few counts. The sample contains more than one DNA sequence encoding this CDR3. This chain uses TRBV7-3 with TRBJ2-5; maybe TRBD2 (5 bases). In germline, CDR1 is SGHTA, CDR2 FQGTGA. The CDR3 totals 13 residues. V was trimmed by 2 bases and J by 4 bases, leaving 8 bases between them. CDR3 sequence (DNA): TGTGCCAGCAGCTTAGGTGGGAGAGAGACCCAGTACTTC. Translated, it gives CASSLGGRETQYF.

This clone was seen more than once but under ten times. The V gene is TRBV5-1, the J gene TRBJ2-3; 9 nucleotides align to TRBD2. Germline lookup yields CDR1 SGHRS and CDR2 YFSETQ. V shed 5 bases, J shed 0 bases, and the junction held 4 bases outside the gene matches. The CDR3 consists of 15 residues. CDR3 amino acids: CASRRTSESTDTQYF. CDR3 nucleotide sequence: TGCGCCAGCAGACGGACTAGCGAAAGCACAGATACGCAGTATTTT.

This clone has just a few counts. The rearrangement joins TRBV19 to TRBJ1-2; D perhaps matches TRBD1 (6 bases). V was shortened by 6 bases and J by 4 bases, with 9 bases between the two germline ends. The CDR3 extends over 12 amino acids. Germline assignment: CDR1 LNHDA and CDR2 SQIVND (reference sequence). The CDR3 bases are TGTGCCAGTAGGTCGGACAGCTATGGCTACACCTTC. Translating it yields CASRSDSYGYTF.

This clone was counted a few times. The chain uses TRBV5-1 and TRBJ1-2, with D perhaps matching TRBD1 (5 bases). Germline V gene data show CDR1 as SGHRS and CDR2 as YFSETQ. The CDR3 consists of 15 residues. V was clipped by 5 bases and J by 4 bases, with 18 bases between them. CDR3 in amino acids: CASSLDSGLGYGYTF. DNA for the CDR3: TGCGCCAGCAGTCTGGACTCGGGACTGGGCTATGGCTACACCTTC.